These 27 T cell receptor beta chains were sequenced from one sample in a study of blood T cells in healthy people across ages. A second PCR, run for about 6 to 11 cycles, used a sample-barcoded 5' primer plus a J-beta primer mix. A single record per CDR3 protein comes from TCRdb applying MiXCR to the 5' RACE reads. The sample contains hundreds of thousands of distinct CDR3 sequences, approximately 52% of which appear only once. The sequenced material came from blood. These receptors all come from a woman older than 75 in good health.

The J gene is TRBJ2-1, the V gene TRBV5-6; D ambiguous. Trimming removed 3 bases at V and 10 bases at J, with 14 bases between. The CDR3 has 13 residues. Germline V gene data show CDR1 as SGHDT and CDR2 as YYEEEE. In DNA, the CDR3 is TGTGCCAGCAGCTCACAAATGGCGAGGGAGCAGTTCTTC. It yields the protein CASSSQMAREQFF.

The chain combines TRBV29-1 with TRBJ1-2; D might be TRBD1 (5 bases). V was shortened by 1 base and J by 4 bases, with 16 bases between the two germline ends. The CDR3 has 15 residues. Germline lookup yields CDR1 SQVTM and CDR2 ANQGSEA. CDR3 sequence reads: CSVEGVYDGTYGYTF. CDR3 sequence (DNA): TGCAGCGTTGAAGGAGTTTACGATGGGACCTATGGCTACACCTTC.

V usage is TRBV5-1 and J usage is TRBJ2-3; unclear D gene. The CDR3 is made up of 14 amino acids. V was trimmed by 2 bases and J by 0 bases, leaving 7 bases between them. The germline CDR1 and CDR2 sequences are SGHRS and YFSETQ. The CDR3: CASSFASSTDTQYF. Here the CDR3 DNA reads TGCGCCAGCAGCTTTGCCAGTAGCACAGATACGCAGTATTTT.

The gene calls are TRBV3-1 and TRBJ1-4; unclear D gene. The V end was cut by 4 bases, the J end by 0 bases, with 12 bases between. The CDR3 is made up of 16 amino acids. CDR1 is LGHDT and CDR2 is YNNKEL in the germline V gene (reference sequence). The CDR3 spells CASSPSRLTTNEKLFF. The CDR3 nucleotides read TGTGCCAGCAGCCCCTCCAGGCTAACAACTAATGAAAAACTGTTTTTT. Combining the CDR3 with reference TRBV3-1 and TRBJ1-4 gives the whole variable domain DTAVSQTPKYLVTQMGNDKSIKCEQNLGHDTMYWYKQDSKKFLKIMFSYNNKELIINETVPNRFSPKSPDKAHLNLHINSLELGDSAVYFCASSPSRLTTNEKLFFGSGTQLSVL.

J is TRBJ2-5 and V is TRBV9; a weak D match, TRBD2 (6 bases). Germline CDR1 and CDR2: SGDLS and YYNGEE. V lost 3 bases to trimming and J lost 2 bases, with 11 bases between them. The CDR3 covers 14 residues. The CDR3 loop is CASSGAGSQETQYF. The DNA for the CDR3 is TGTGCCAGCAGCGGGGCGGGATCACAAGAGACCCAGTACTTC.

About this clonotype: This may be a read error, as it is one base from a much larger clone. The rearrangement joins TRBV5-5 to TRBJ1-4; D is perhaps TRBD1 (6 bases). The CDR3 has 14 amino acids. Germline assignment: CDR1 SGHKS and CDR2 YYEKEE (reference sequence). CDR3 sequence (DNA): TGTGCCAGCGCCTTGAGGACAGTGGGTGAAAAAATGTTTTTT. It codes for CASALRTVGEKMFF. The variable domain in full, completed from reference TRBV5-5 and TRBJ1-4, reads DAGVTQSPTHLIKTRGQQVTLRCSPISGHKSVSWYQQVLGQGPQFIFQYYEKEERGRGNFPDRFSARQFPNYSSELNVNALLLGDSALYLCASALRTVGEKMFFGSGTQLSVL.

The CDR3 region has the DNA TGCAGCGTCTCTAGCGGGGGAATCACCTACAATGAGCAGTTCTTC. This encodes CSVSSGGITYNEQFF. The chain couples TRBV29-1 to TRBJ2-1, with TRBD2 matching 10 bases. The CDR3 runs to 15 residues. Germline values: CDR1 SQVTM, CDR2 ANQGSEA. V lost 6 bases to trimming and J lost 2 bases; unmatched junction nucleotides: 7.

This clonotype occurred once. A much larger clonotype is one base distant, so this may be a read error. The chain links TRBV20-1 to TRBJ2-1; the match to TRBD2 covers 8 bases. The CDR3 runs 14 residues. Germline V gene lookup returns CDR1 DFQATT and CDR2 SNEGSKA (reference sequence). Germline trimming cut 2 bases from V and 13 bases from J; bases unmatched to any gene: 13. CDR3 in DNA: TGCAGTGCTAGAATAGCGGGGTTCAGGGAGACCCAGTTCTTC. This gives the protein CSARIAGFRETQFF.

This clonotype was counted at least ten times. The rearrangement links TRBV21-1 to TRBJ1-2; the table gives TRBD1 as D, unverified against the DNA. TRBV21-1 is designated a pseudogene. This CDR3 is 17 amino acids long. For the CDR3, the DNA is TGTGCCAGCAGCAAAGCCCTAAGACAGCGCCTATGCTATGGCTACACCTTC. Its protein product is CASSKALRQRLCYGYTF.

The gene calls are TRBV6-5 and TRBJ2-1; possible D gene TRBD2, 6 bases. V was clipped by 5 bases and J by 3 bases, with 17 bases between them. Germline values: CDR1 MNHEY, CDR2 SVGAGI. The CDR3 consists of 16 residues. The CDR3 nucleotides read TGTGCCAGCAGTACCCAGCGGGTGAGGAGCTACAATGAGCAGTTCTTC. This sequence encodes CASSTQRVRSYNEQFF.

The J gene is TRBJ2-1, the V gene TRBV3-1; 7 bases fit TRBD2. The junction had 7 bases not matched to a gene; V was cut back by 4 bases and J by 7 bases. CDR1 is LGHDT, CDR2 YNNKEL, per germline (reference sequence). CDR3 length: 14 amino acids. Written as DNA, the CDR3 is TGTGCCAGCAGCCGTGATAGACTAGCTAATGAGCAGTTCTTC. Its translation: CASSRDRLANEQFF.

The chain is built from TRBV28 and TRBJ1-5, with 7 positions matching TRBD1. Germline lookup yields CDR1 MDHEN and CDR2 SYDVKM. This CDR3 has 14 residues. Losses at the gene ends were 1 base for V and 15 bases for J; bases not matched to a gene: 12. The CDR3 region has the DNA TGTGCCAGCAGTTTATCCCTTATGACAGGGTCAAGGCATTTT. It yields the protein CASSLSLMTGSRHF.

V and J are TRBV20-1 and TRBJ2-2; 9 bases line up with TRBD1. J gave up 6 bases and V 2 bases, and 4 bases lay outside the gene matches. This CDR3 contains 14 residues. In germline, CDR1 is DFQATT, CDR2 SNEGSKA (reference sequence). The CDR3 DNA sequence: TGCAGTGCTAGAAGGGGGGACAGGGCCGGGGAGCTGTTTTTT. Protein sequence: CSARRGDRAGELFF.

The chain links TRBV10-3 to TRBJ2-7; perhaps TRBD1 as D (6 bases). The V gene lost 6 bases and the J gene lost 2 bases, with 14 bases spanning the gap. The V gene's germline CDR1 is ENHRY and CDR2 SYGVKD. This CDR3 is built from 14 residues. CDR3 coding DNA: TGTGCCATCAGGGGGGCCCTTGTTACCTACGAGCAGTACTTC. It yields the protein CAIRGALVTYEQYF.

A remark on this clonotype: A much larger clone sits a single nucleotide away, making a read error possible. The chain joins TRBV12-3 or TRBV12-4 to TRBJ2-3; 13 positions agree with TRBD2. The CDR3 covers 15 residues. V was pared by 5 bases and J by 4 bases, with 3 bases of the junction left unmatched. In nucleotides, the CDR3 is TGTGCCAGCAGTGGACTAGCGGGAGCAGCAGATACGCAGTATTTT. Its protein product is CASSGLAGAADTQYF.

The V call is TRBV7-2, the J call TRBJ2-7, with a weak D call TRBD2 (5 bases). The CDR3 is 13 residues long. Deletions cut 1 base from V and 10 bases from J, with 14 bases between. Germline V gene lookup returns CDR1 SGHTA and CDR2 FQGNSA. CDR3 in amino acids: CASSLVGKEAQYF. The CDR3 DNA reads TGTGCCAGCAGCTTAGTCGGAAAGGAGGCCCAGTACTTC.

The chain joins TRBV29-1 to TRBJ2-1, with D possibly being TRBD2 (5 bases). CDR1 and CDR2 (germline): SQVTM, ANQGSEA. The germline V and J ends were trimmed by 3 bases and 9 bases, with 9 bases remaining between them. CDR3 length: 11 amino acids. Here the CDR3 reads CSVDRGSEQFF. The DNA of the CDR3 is TGCAGCGTTGATAGAGGGAGTGAGCAGTTCTTC.

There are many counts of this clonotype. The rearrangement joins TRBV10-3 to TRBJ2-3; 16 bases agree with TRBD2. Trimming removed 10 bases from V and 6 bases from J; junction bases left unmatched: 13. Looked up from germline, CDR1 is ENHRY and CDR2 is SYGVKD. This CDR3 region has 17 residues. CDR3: CASRPGLAGGPPDTQYF. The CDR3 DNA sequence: TGTGCCAGCCGACCGGGACTAGCGGGAGGGCCTCCGGATACGCAGTATTTT.

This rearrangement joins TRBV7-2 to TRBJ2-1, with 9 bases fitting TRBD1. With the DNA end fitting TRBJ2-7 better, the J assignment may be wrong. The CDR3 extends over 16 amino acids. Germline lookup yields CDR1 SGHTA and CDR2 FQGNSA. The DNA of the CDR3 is TGTGCCAGCAGCACCCGACAGGGGGGACACTACAATGAGCAGTACTTC. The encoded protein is CASSTRQGGHYNEQYF.

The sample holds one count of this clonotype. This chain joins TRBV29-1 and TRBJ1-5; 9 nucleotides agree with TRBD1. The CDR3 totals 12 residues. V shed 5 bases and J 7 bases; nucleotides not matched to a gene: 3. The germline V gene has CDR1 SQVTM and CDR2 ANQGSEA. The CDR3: CSVWTGVQPQHF. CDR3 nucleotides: TGCAGCGTTTGGACAGGGGTACAGCCCCAGCATTTT.

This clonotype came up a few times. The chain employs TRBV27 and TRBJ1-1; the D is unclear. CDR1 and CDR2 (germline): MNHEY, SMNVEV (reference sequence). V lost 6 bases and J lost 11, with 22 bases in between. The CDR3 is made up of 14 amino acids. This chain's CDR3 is CASSPSAGVRGAFF. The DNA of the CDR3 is TGTGCCAGCAGCCCGAGTGCCGGGGTCCGAGGGGCTTTCTTT.

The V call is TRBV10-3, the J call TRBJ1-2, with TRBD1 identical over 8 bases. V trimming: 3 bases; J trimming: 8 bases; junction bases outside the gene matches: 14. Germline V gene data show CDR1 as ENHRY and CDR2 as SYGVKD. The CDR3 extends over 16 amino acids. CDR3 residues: CAISDHLGTGLWGYTF. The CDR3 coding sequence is TGTGCCATCAGTGATCACCTGGGGACAGGCCTCTGGGGCTACACCTTC.

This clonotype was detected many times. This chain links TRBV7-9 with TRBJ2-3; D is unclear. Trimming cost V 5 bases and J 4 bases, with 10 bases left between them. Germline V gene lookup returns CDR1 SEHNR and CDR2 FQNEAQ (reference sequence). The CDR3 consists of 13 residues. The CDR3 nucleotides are TGTGCCAGCAGCCTGGATCCTTCAGATACGCAGTATTTT. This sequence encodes CASSLDPSDTQYF.

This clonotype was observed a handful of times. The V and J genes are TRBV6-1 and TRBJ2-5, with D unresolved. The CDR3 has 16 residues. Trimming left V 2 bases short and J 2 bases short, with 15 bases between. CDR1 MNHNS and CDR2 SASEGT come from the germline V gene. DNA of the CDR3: TGTGCCAGCAGTGAAAGCCGGCTGCGGACGCAAGAGACCCAGTACTTC. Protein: CASSESRLRTQETQYF.

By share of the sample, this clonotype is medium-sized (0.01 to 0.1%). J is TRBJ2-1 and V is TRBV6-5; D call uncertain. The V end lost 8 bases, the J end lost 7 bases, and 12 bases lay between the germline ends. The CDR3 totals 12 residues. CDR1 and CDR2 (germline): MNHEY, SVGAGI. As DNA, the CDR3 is TGTGCCAGCGGCCCAACTCGGAATGAGCAGTTCTTC. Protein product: CASGPTRNEQFF.

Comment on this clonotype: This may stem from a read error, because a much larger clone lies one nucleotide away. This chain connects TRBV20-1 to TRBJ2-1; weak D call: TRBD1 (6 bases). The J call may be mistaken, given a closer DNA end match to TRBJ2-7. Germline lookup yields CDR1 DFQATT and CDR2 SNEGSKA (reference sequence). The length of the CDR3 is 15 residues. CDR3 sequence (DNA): TGCAGTGCTAGTGACAACAGGGCGGTCTACAATGAGCAGTACTTC. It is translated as CSASDNRAVYNEQYF.

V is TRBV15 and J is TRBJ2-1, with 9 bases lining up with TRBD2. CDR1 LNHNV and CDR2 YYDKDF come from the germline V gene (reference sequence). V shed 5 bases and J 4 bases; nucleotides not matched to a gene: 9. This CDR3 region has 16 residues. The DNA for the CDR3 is TGTGCCACCAGCTGGCGACTAGCGGACTTATACAATGAGCAGTTCTTC. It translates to CATSWRLADLYNEQFF.